This TCR beta chain was observed in a study of blood T cell repertoires in COVID-19 (dated by TCRdb to the early 2020s). A note on the overall study: The collaborator samples originated in the United States, Italy and Spain and spanned the acute and convalescent phases of COVID-19. The dataset comprised deeply sampled blood TCRbeta repertoires from subjects exposed to, actively infected with, or recovered from COVID-19. Where available, HLA class I and class II types were taken from metadata supplied by the sample provider and were not determined by assay-based typing. Samples came from the ongoing ImmuneRACE study (first 160 participants) plus 1,254 subjects from 6 global collaborators. The sample metadata nearly always contained a de-identified subject ID, COVID-19 status, age in years and sex. The repertoires were released in a freely available public database intended as a resource for research on the immune response to SARS-CoV-2. The material from the prospective study consisted of cDNA or gDNA derived from T cells, B-cell-depleted T cells, or PBMCs.

About this clone itself: The target of this receptor is not known. There are no base qualities to consult, and no much larger clone falls within one base.

The paper as a whole reports these results and caveats: How much clinical and demographic metadata was included differed by source and by participant, and the metadata was provided uncurated.

Collaborating institutions collected whole blood in K2EDTA tubes following their own protocols. Collaborator samples were shipped for TCRbeta analysis as frozen whole blood, isolated PBMCs, or DNA extracted from either sample type. The germline V gene specifies ENHRY as CDR1 and SYGVKD as CDR2. V is pruned by 7 bases and J by 5 bases, leaving 11 bases of the junction without a gene match. The CDR3 measures 15 amino acids from cysteine to phenylalanine. Of all the DNA, just the CDR3 is kept, 45 bases in frame from base 1. The immunoSEQ Assay, a bias-controlled multiplex PCR, was used to amplify TCRbeta CDR3 regions from genomic DNA. In the paper's pipeline: Within the assay, amplification of reference gene primers was used to estimate how many nucleated cells each sample contained. Sequence reads were collapsed and filtered to measure the absolute abundance of every unique TCRbeta CDR3 rearrangement. For each sample, productive Simpson clonality was calculated as the square root of Simpson's diversity index over productive rearrangements. The source is immuneACCESS, and TCRdb retained only in-frame sequences with V and J called. Part of the clones is not carried over; for the studies checked, unresolved V genes explain less than half of this, and the remainder is unexplained. The V and J calls and clone size come from that table; D and trimming were worked out from the DNA. This sample gives fewer than 300,000 clones in total; around 81% of them show up just once. The ten largest clones capture around 2.9% of the sample.

The TCR originated in a woman aged 55-75 years with active or convalescent COVID-19. The rearranged segments are TRBV10-3 and TRBJ1-5; 7 of the junction bases match TRBD1. The sequencing input was peripheral blood. The bases are TGTGCCATCAAGGGGGACAGCCTCCGAGATCAGCCCCAGCATTTT. Its protein is CAIKGDSLRDQPQHF.